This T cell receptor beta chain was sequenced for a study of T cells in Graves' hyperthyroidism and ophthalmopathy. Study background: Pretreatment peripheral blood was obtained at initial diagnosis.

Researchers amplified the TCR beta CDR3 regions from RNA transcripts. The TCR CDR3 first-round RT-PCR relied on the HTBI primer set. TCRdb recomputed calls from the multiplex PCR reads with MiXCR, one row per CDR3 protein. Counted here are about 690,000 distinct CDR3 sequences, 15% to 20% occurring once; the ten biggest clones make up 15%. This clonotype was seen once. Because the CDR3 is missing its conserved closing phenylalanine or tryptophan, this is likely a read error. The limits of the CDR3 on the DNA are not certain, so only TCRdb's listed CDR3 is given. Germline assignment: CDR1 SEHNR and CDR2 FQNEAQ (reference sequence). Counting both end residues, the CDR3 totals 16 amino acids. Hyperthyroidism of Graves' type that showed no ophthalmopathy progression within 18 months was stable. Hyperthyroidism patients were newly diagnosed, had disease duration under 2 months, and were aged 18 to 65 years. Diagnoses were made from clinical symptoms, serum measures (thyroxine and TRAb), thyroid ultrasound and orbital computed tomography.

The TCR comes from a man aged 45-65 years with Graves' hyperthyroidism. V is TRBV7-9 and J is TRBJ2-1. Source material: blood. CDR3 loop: CASSFVERGAYNEQCL.